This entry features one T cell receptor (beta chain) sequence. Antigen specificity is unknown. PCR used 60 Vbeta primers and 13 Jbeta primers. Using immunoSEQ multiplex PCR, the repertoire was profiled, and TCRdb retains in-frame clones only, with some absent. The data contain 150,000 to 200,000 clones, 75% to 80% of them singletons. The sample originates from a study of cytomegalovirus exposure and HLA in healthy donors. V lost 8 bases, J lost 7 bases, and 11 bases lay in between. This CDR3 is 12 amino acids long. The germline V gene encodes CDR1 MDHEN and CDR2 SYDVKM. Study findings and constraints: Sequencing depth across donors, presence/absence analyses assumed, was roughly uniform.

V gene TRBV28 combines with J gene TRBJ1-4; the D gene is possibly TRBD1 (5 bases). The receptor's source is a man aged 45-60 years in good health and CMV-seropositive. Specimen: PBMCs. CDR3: CASGHGREKLFF. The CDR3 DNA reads TGTGCCAGCGGACACGGCCGTGAAAAACTGTTTTTT. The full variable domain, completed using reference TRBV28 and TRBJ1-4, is DVKVTQSSRYLVKRTGEKVFLECVQDMDHENMFWYRQDPGLGLRLIYFSYDVKMKEKGDIPEGYSVSREKKERFSLILESASTNQTSMYLCASGHGREKLFFGSGTQLSVL.